Detailed here is one T cell receptor beta chain. Its antigen remains unidentified. This PCR relied on a set of 60 Vbeta primers and 13 Jbeta primers. The data were produced by immunoSEQ multiplex PCR, yet TCRdb's version contains in-frame clones alone and is incomplete. The repertoire has approximately 290,000 clones, 80% of them found once; the top ten carry around 0.33%. These data are taken from a study of cytomegalovirus exposure and HLA in healthy donors. Study conclusions and caveats: Cytomegalovirus association was listed for about 150 TCR beta chains. In an earlier analysis, about 87% or about 30%: the productive usage of most TCR beta V segments.

The CDR3 spans 12 residues. CDR1 and CDR2 (germline): SNHLY, FYNNEI. Trimming pared 6 bases from V and 12 bases from J, leaving 17 bases between. The chain is built from TRBV2 and TRBJ1-1; D perhaps matches TRBD1 (5 bases). The TCR comes from a girl aged 2 to 10 in good health and CMV-seronegative. Sample: PBMCs. CDR3 sequence (DNA): TGTGCCAGCAGCTGGATCGCGGGGGTAACTTTCTTT. Protein: CASSWIAGVTFF.